A selection of T cell receptor beta chains follows, all from one sample in a study of T cell responses to AZD1222 COVID-19 vaccine. TCRdb keeps only in-frame clones here, not all; method: immunoSEQ multiplex PCR. The sample includes 90,000 to 120,000 clones, approximately 90% of them seen just once. The source material was peripheral blood, sampled 28 days after the second AZD1222 dose. These receptors were obtained from an adult who received the AZD1222 COVID-19 vaccine. Both conserved end residues are part of each CDR3. The D gene is left open where the match is weak.

D: NA
V: TRBV6-5
J: TRBJ1-4
DNA: TGTGCCAGCACGGGACGGTCTAATGAAAAACTGTTTTTT
CDR3: CASTGRSNEKLFF

D: NA
V: TRBV3-1/TRBV3-2
J: TRBJ1-2
DNA: TGTGCCAGCAGCCAACGCAGCTATGGCTACACCTTC
CDR3: CASSQRSYGYTF

D: TRBD1
V: TRBV10-3
J: TRBJ1-4
DNA: TGTGCCATCAGTGCTTCCGGGACAGGGTCGCCTAATGAAAAACTGTTTTTT
CDR3: CAISASGTGSPNEKLFF

D: TRBD1
V: TRBV28
J: TRBJ1-2
DNA: TGTGCCAGCAGCCGAGGTGGGACAGGGGTGGACTATGGCTACACCTTC
CDR3: CASSRGGTGVDYGYTF

D: NA
V: TRBV24-1
J: TRBJ2-1
DNA: TGTGCCACCATCGTCAGGGGCCCGGGGTCTTCTCTCCATGAGCAGTTCTTC
CDR3: CATIVRGPGSSLHEQFF

D: NA
V: TRBV7-9
J: TRBJ1-1
DNA: TGTGCCAGCAGCTTCCCCGGGACTAACACTGAAGCTTTCTTT
CDR3: CASSFPGTNTEAFF

D: TRBD1
V: TRBV7-9
J: TRBJ2-5
DNA: TGTGCCAGCAGCGCCCGGACAGGGGAAGGGGAGACCCAGTACTTC
CDR3: CASSARTGEGETQYF

D: TRBD1
V: TRBV10-3
J: TRBJ2-7
DNA: TGTGCCATCAGTGCGGGGACAGGCGGGTCCTCCTACGAGCAGTACTTC
CDR3: CAISAGTGGSSYEQYF

D: NA
V: TRBV6-4
J: TRBJ2-7
DNA: TGTGCCAGCAGTGACTTCGATAATTGCTACGAGCAGTACTTC
CDR3: CASSDFDNCYEQYF

D: NA
V: TRBV28
J: TRBJ1-1
DNA: TGTGCCAGCAGTCCAATGGGGGGCACTGAAGCTTTCTTT
CDR3: CASSPMGGTEAFF

D: TRBD1
V: TRBV5-6
J: TRBJ1-1
DNA: TGTGCCAGCAGCTCTGGACAGGAGACTGAAGCTTTCTTT
CDR3: CASSSGQETEAFF

D: NA
V: TRBV27
J: TRBJ1-1
DNA: TGTGCCAGCAGCCAGGGCAATTGGAACACTGAAGCTTTCTTT
CDR3: CASSQGNWNTEAFF

D: NA
V: TRBV14
J: TRBJ1-1
DNA: TGTGCCAGCAGCTCACAGGGAGGGTCTGAAGCTTTCTTT
CDR3: CASSSQGGSEAFF

D: NA
V: TRBV11-2
J: TRBJ1-1
DNA: TGTGCCAGCAGCTTAGGGGCCCAGGGGAACACTGAAGCTTTCTTT
CDR3: CASSLGAQGNTEAFF